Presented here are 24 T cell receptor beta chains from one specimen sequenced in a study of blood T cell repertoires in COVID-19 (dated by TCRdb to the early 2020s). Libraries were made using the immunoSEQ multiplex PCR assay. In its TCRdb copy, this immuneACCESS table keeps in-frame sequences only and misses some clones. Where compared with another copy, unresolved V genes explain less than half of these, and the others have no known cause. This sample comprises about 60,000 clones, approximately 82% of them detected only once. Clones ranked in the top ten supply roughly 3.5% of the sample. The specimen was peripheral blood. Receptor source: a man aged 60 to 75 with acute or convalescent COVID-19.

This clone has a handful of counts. The CDR3 region is CASSRKTVQETQYF. The DNA for the CDR3 is TGTGCCAGCAGTCGGAAGACTGTACAAGAGACCCAGTACTTC. The gene calls are TRBV6-6 and TRBJ2-5; the D is unclear. CDR1 is MNHNY, CDR2 SVGAGI, per germline (reference sequence). The V and J ends lost 5 bases and 2 bases respectively, with 12 bases between them. The CDR3 is 14 residues long.

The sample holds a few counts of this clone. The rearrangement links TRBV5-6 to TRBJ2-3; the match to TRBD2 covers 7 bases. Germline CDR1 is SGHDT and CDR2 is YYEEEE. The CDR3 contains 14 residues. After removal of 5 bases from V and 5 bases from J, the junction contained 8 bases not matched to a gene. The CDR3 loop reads CASSSAGEGDTQYF. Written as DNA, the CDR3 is TGTGCCAGCAGTTCCGCGGGGGAAGGAGATACGCAGTATTTT.

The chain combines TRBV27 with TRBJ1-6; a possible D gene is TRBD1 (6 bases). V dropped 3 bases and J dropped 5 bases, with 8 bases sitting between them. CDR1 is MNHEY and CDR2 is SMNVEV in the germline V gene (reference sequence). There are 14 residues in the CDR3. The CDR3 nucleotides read TGTGCCAGCAGTTTCGCAGGGGATAATTCACCCCTCCACTTT. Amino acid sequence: CASSFAGDNSPLHF.

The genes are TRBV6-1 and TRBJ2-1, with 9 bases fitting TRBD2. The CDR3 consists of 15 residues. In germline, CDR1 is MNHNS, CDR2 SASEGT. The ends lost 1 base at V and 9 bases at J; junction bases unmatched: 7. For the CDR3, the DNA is TGTGCCAGCAGTGAAGTAGCGGGGGTCTTCGGTGAGCAGTTCTTC. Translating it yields CASSEVAGVFGEQFF.

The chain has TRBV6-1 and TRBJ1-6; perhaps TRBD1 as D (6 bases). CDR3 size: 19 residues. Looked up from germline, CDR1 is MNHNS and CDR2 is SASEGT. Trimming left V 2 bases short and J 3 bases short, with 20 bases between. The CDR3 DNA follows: TGTGCCAGCAGTGAAACGGCAGGGGCCTCTTCGAGCTATAATTCACCCCTCCACTTT. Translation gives CASSETAGASSSYNSPLHF.

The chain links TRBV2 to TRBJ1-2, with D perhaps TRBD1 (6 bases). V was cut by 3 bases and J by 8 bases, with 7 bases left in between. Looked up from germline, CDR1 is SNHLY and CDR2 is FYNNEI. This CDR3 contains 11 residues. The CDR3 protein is CASSEGAGYTF. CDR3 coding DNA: TGTGCCAGCAGTGAGGGGGCGGGCTACACCTTC.

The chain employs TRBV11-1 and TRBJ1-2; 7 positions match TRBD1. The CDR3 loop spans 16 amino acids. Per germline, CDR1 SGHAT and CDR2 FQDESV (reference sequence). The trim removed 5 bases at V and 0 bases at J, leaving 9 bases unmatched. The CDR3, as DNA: TGTGCCAGCAGCCCGCGGACAGGCCAGACTAACTATGGCTACACCTTC. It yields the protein CASSPRTGQTNYGYTF.

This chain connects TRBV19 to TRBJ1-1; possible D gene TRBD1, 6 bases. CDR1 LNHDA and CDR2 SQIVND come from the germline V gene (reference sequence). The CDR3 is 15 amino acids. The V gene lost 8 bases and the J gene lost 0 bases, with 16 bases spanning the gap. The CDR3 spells CASRGASAMNTEAFF. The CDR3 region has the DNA TGTGCCAGTCGGGGGGCTTCTGCTATGAACACTGAAGCTTTCTTT. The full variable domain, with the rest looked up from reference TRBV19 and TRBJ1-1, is DGGITQSPKYLFRKEGQNVTLSCEQNLNHDAMYWYRQDPGQGLRLIYYSQIVNDFQKGDIAEGYSVSREKKESFPLTVTSAQKNPTAFYLCASRGASAMNTEAFFGQGTRLTVV.

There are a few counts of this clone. The CDR3 sequence is CASSPNAPGGAVAGGYTF. CDR3 nucleotides: TGTGCCAGCTCACCGAATGCTCCGGGGGGCGCAGTAGCAGGTGGCTACACCTTC. The rearrangement uses TRBV18 and TRBJ1-2; a weak D match, TRBD1 (6 bases). The length of the CDR3 is 18 residues. V lost 3 bases to trimming and J lost 7 bases, with 27 bases between them. The germline CDR1 and CDR2 sequences are KGHSH and LQKENI.

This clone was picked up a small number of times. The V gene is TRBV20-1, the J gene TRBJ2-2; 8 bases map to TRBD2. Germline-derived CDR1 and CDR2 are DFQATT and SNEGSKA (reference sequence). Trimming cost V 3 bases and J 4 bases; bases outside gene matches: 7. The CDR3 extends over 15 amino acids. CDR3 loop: CSASFGGAVTGELFF. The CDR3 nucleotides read TGCAGTGCTAGTTTCGGGGGGGCGGTCACCGGGGAGCTGTTTTTT.

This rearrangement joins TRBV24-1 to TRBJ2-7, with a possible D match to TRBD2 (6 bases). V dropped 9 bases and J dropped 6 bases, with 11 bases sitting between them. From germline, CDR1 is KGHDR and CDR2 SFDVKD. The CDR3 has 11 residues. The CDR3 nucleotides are TGTGCCACCCTTTTGGGGGGCGAGCAGTACTTC. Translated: CATLLGGEQYF.

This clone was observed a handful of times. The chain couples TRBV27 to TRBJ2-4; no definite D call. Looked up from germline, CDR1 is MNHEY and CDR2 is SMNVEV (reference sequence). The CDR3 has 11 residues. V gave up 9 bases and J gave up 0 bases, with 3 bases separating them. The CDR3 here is CARRAKNIQYF. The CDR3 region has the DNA TGTGCCAGGAGAGCCAAAAACATTCAGTACTTC.

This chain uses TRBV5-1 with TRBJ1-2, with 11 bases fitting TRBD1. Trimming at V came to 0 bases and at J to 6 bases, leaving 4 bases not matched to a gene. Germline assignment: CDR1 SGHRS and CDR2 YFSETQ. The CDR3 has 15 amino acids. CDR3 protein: CASSLGGQGADGYTF. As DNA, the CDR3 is TGCGCCAGCAGCTTGGGTGGACAGGGGGCCGATGGCTACACCTTC.

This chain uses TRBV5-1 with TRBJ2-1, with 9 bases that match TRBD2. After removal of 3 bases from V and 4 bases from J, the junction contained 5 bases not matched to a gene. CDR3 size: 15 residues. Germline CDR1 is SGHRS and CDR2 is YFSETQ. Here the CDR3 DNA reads TGCGCCAGCAGCTGGGGGCGGGGGGGTTACAATGAGCAGTTCTTC. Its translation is CASSWGRGGYNEQFF.

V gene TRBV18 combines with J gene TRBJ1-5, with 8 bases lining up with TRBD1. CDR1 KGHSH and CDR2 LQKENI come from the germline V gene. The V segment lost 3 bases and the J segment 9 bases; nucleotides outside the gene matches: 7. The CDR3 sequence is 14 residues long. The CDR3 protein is CASSPTGGSRPQHF. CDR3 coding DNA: TGTGCCAGCTCACCTACAGGGGGGTCGCGGCCCCAGCATTTT.

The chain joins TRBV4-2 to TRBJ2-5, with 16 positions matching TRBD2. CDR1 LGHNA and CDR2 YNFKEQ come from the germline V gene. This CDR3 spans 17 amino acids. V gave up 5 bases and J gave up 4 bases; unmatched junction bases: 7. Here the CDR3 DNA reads TGTGCCAGCAGCTCCGGGACTAGCGGGGGGGCCGGAGAGACCCAGTACTTC. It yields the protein CASSSGTSGGAGETQYF.

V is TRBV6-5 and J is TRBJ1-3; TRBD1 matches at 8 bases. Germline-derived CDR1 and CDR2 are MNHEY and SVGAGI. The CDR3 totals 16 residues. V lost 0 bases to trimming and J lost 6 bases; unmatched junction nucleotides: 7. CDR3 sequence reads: CASSYSGGQVENTIYF. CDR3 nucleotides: TGTGCCAGCAGTTACTCCGGGGGACAGGTGGAAAACACCATATATTTT.

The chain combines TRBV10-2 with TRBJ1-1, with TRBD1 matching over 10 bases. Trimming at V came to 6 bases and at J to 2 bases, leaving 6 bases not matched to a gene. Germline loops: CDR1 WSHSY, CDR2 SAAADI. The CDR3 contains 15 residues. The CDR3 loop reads CASRHDRGPNTEAFF. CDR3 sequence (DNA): TGCGCCAGCAGGCACGACAGGGGGCCTAACACTGAAGCTTTCTTT.

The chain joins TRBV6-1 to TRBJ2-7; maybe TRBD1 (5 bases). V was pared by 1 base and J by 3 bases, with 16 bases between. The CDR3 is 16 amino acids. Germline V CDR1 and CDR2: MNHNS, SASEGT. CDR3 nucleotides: TGTGCCAGCAGTGAAGTTGGTAGGGGCAGCGACTACGAGCAGTACTTC. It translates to CASSEVGRGSDYEQYF.

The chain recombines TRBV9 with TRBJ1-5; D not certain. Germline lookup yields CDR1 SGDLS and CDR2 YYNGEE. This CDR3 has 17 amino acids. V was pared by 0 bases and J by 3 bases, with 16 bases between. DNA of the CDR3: TGTGCCAGCAGCGTAGGCAGCCATTACGGGGACAATCAGCCCCAGCATTTT. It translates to CASSVGSHYGDNQPQHF.

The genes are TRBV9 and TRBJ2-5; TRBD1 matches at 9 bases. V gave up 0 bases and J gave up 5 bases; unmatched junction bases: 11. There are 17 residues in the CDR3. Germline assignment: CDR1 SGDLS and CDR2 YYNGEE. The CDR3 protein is CASSVGSWGQGLETQYF. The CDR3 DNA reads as TGTGCCAGCAGCGTAGGGTCATGGGGACAGGGCTTGGAGACCCAGTACTTC.

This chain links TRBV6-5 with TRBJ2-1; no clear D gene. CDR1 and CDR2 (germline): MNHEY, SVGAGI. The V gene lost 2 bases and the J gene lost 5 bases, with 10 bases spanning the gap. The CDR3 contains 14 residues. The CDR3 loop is CASSYPGPNNEQFF. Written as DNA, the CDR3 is TGTGCCAGCAGTTACCCGGGTCCGAACAATGAGCAGTTCTTC.

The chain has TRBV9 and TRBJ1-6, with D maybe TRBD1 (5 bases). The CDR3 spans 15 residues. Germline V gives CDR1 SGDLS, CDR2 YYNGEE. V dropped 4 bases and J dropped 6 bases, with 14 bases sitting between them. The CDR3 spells CASSSDRGGNSPLHF. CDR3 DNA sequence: TGTGCCAGCAGCTCAGATAGGGGAGGTAATTCACCCCTCCACTTT.

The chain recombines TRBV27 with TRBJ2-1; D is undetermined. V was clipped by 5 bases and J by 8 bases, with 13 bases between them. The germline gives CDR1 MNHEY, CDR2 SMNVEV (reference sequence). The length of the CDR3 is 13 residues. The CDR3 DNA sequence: TGTGCCAGCAGTCAACTAACGGCGGATGAGCAGTTCTTC. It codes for CASSQLTADEQFF.